The TCR beta chain under discussion was sequenced for a study of response to subunit inactivated influenza vaccine. Each CDR3 protein is one row after TCRdb ran MiXCR on the RT-PCR reads. This sample carries over 150,000 distinct CDR3 sequences, roughly 10% of them seen once, and the ten largest clones take roughly 33%. Germline lookup yields CDR1 SGHVS and CDR2 FNYEAQ. V lost 2 bases, J lost 5 bases, and 13 bases lay in between. The CDR3 is 15 residues long. The V call is TRBV7-6, the J call TRBJ2-1; D perhaps matches TRBD2 (6 bases). The specimen was CD8+ T cells sorted from PBMCs, collected 23 months after vaccination. The receptor was derived from a man between 50 and 69 years old who received an inactivated influenza vaccine. In DNA, the CDR3 is TGTGCCAGCAGCTTATGGAGGTCTAGCGACAATGAGCAGTTCTTC. Amino acid sequence: CASSLWRSSDNEQFF.